This TCR beta chain was sequenced during a study of blood T cell repertoires in COVID-19. Study summary: COVID-19 samples from acute and convalescent phases originated in the United States, Italy and Spain. PBMCs, B-cell-depleted T cells, or T cells were the source of the cDNA or gDNA that made up the material.

Per the authors' pipeline: It was from reference gene primer amplification that nucleated cell counts were estimated. The data were produced by immunoSEQ multiplex PCR, yet TCRdb's version contains in-frame clones alone and is incomplete. The V and J calls and the clone size are those of that table, but D and trimming were determined from the DNA. The table lists some 180,000 clones, about nine tenths of them singletons. Looked up from germline, CDR1 is KGHSH and CDR2 is LQKENI. The germline V and J ends were trimmed by 4 bases and 0 bases, with 9 bases remaining between them. This CDR3 region has 15 residues.

V and J are TRBV18 and TRBJ2-2; tentatively, D is TRBD2 (5 bases). This TCR was recovered from a man aged 35-49 years with acute or convalescent COVID-19. The sample comprised peripheral blood. The CDR3 loop is CASSRGLTNTGELFF. The DNA for the CDR3 is TGTGCCAGCTCACGAGGACTCACGAACACCGGGGAGCTGTTTTTT.